The entry below gives a single TCR beta chain sequence along with its context. Its antigen remains unidentified. This entry is derived from a study of identical twins. Overall study results and limits: Cross-sectional statistics, not tracking of the same donors, supported the conclusions. Insertions were fewer in abundant cord blood beta clonotypes, whereas memory repertoires showed none of this pattern.

Addition of a universal primer site occurred through template switching, and cDNA carried unique molecular identifiers. MiXCR, run by TCRdb on the 5' RACE reads, gives a single entry per CDR3 protein. The sample has 450,000 to 650,000 distinct CDR3 sequences, 9.5% to 10% seen once; the top ten hold roughly 3%. CDR3 length: 18 residues. Germline CDR1 is SGHRS and CDR2 is YFSETQ. Trimming at V came to 5 bases and at J to 4 bases, leaving 19 bases not matched to a gene. The same data also went into a second study, on yellow fever vaccine responses in identical twins.

The sequencing sample was made of PBMCs. This clonotype originated in a woman in her late teens or twenties in good health. The chain joins TRBV5-1 to TRBJ2-7; TRBD1 agrees at 9 bases. The CDR3: CASRTGGGPGQGIYEQYF. The CDR3 DNA reads TGCGCCAGCAGAACAGGCGGGGGCCCGGGACAGGGAATATACGAGCAGTACTTC.